A selection of T cell receptor beta chains follows, all from one sample in a study of cytomegalovirus exposure and HLA in healthy donors. Method: immunoSEQ multiplex PCR; TCRdb's copy keeps in-frame clones and lacks some. The table lists 85,000 to 100,000 clones, roughly 79% of them singletons. Sequenced: PBMCs. The receptors shown here come from a woman aged 40 to 55 in good health and CMV-seronegative. Each CDR3 is given with its conserved first and last residue. A D gene is named only where the DNA matches it firmly.

v_gene | d_gene | CDR3aa
TRBV30 | TRBD2 | CAWSGGKRGAGTDTQYF
TRBV4-1 | TRBD2 | CASSLTDSGGSYNEQFF
TRBV6-1 | TRBD1 | CASMRDSMNTEAFF
TRBV4-3 | TRBD2 | CASSRFAGGPNEQFF
TRBV4-1 | TRBD1 | CASSQDIAGGVRDTQYF
TRBV25-1 | . | CASSEWEGEESPLHF
TRBV5-1 | TRBD1 | CASSFGTGLDYGYTF
TRBV27 | . | CASSKMGQDEKLFF
TRBV6-5 | . | CASSYAGSSTDTQYF
TRBV12-5 | TRBD1 | CASGLTGGVTHGYTF
TRBV7-9 | . | CASSRTTGNTGELFF
TRBV5-5 | . | CASSLPTIVETQYF
TRBV7-6 | TRBD1 | CASSPATGGGGYEQYF
TRBV6-1 | . | CASIREMNTEAFF
TRBV7-2 | . | CASSLVEAGRHEQYF